The 32 T cell receptor beta chains in this list originate from one sample, sequenced in a study of CXCR3-negative and CXCR3-positive naive CD8 T cells. Study outcomes and limitations: TRB CDR3s were more hydrophobic in CXCR3-positive than in CXCR3-negative naive cells.

Antigens of these TCRs are unknown. Via 5' RACE with UMI labels, TRB cDNA libraries were prepared. TCRdb re-called the 5' RACE reads and gives one entry per CDR3 protein, without DNA. The table lists 50,000 to 60,000 distinct CDR3 sequences. The sequenced material came from naive CXCR3+ CD8+ T cells from blood. Subset here: CD45RO-CCR7+CD27+CD95- naive CD8+ T cells expressing CXCR3 (TNR3+). The origin of the receptors is a human donor in good health. Some clones in this sample may be carry-over from other donors' samples.

V gene TRBV5-5 combines with J gene TRBJ1-1. Germline-derived CDR1 and CDR2 are SGHKS and YYEKEE (reference sequence). The CDR3 runs to 12 residues. The CDR3 protein is CASSSGVYEAFF.

This rearrangement joins TRBV29-1 to TRBJ1-2. CDR3 length: 11 amino acids. The V gene's germline CDR1 is SQVTM and CDR2 ANQGSEA. The CDR3 loop reads CSVITVDGYTF.

This rearrangement joins TRBV29-1 to TRBJ1-2; TCRdb lists TRBD1, though no DNA is available to test this call. The germline gives CDR1 SQVTM, CDR2 ANQGSEA. CDR3 length: 15 residues. Here the CDR3 reads CSVEAVGKGAHGYTF.

This sequence joins TRBV19 and TRBJ1-1. CDR3 length equals 12 residues. Looked up from germline, CDR1 is LNHDA and CDR2 is SQIVND (reference sequence). The chain's CDR3 is CASSGRSSEAFF.

The chain employs TRBV7-3 and TRBJ2-7; TCRdb names TRBD2, which stays unverified in the absence of DNA. The CDR3 length is 14 residues. Germline CDR1 is SGHTA and CDR2 is FQGTGA. CDR3 amino acids: CASSLTPSTYEQYF. The variable domain in full, completed from reference TRBV7-3 and TRBJ2-7, reads GAGVSQTPSNKVTEKGKYVELRCDPISGHTALYWYRQSLGQGPEFLIYFQGTGAADDSGLPNDRFFAVRPEGSVSTLKIQRTERGDSAVYLCASSLTPSTYEQYFGPGTRLTVT.

The chain joins TRBV4-3 to TRBJ2-7; TCRdb designates TRBD1, a call that cannot be tested without DNA. CDR3 length: 14 amino acids. Germline CDR1 and CDR2: LGHNA and YSLEER. This chain's CDR3 is CASSQGQASYEQYF.

This sequence joins TRBV7-6 and TRBJ2-3. The CDR3 is 15 amino acids. The germline gives CDR1 SGHVS, CDR2 FNYEAQ. CDR3 protein: CASSSPVGSTDTQYF.

The chain carries TRBV7-3 and TRBJ2-1; checking the TCRdb D call of TRBD1 is not possible without DNA. Germline lookup yields CDR1 SGHTA and CDR2 FQGTGA. The CDR3 spans 14 residues. CDR3 sequence: CASSLGGGGNEQFF.

The CDR3 loop reads CASSLEGVGELFF. J is TRBJ2-2 and V is TRBV5-8; TCRdb outputs TRBD1, but without DNA this stays unchecked. CDR1 is SGHTS, CDR2 YDEGEE, per germline. The CDR3 is 13 residues long.

The chain has TRBV5-1 and TRBJ2-3; TCRdb calls TRBD1, which cannot be checked without DNA. The CDR3 contains 14 residues. CDR1 is SGHRS, CDR2 YFSETQ, per germline. CDR3: CASKQGSGTDTQYF.

This rearrangement joins TRBV4-3 to TRBJ1-1. The CDR3 loop spans 14 amino acids. Germline CDR1 LGHNA, CDR2 YSLEER. The CDR3 loop reads CASSQDSMNTEAFF.

The rearrangement links TRBV4-3 to TRBJ2-1; TCRdb's D gene call, TRBD1, goes unchecked for lack of DNA. The CDR3 spans 18 residues. Germline assignment: CDR1 LGHNA and CDR2 YSLEER. The CDR3 loop is CASSQEVPGGGYNDEQFF.

The J gene is TRBJ2-7, the V gene TRBV7-9; TCRdb returns TRBD1, unconfirmable since there is no DNA. Looked up from germline, CDR1 is SEHNR and CDR2 is FQNEAQ (reference sequence). The CDR3 has 14 amino acids. CDR3 protein: CASSGRVRSSEQYF.

The chain has TRBV12-3 or TRBV12-4 and TRBJ2-5; the D call of TRBD1 rests on TCRdb alone, since no DNA is present to check it. The CDR3 runs 14 residues. The CDR3 sequence: CASSPGPLEETQYF.

The chain couples TRBV12-5 to TRBJ2-7; TCRdb outputs TRBD2, but without DNA this stays unchecked. The CDR3 spans 14 residues. Germline CDR1 reads LGHNT; CDR2 reads FRNRAP. CDR3 in amino acids: CASGSGGGTYEQYF.

V gene TRBV4-3 combines with J gene TRBJ2-2. CDR3 size: 13 residues. CDR1 and CDR2 from the germline V gene are LGHNA and YSLEER. Here the CDR3 reads CASSQELGGELFF.

By frequency, this clonotype is medium-sized. The V gene is TRBV3-1, the J gene TRBJ2-1; TCRdb selects TRBD1, and the lack of DNA leaves this call unchecked. The CDR3 loop spans 15 amino acids. The germline V gene encodes CDR1 LGHDT and CDR2 YNNKEL (reference sequence). The CDR3 protein is CASSLGQGPYNEQFF.

This chain joins TRBV7-7 and TRBJ1-2; checking the TCRdb D call of TRBD1 is not possible without DNA. The CDR3 consists of 17 residues. Looked up from germline, CDR1 is SSHAT and CDR2 is FNYEAQ (reference sequence). CDR3 region: CASSPIGDSFSDYGYTF.

The chain recombines TRBV20-1 with TRBJ2-1; the TCRdb call, TRBD2, lacks DNA for checking. Germline lookup yields CDR1 DFQATT and CDR2 SNEGSKA (reference sequence). The CDR3 spans 13 residues. The CDR3 here is CSERLAGDNEQFF.

The rearrangement uses TRBV27 and TRBJ2-7. The CDR3 consists of 13 residues. Germline CDR1 is MNHEY and CDR2 is SMNVEV (reference sequence). The CDR3 loop is CASSPSFSYEQYF.

V is TRBV12-3 or TRBV12-4 and J is TRBJ2-5; TCRdb lists TRBD2, though no DNA is available to test this call. The CDR3 length is 13 residues. CDR3: CASRGTSQETQYF.

This chain connects TRBV20-1 to TRBJ1-1; there is no DNA to check the TCRdb D call of TRBD1. The CDR3 totals 13 residues. Germline V CDR1 and CDR2: DFQATT, SNEGSKA (reference sequence). The CDR3 loop is CSASSGLNTEAFF.

This chain links TRBV9 with TRBJ1-6. The CDR3 is 13 residues long. Germline lookup yields CDR1 SGDLS and CDR2 YYNGEE. CDR3 sequence: CASSEAGSSPLHF.

The chain links TRBV7-2 to TRBJ2-7; the TCRdb D gene call, TRBD2, has no DNA to confirm it. Germline V gene data show CDR1 as SGHTA and CDR2 as FQGNSA. CDR3 length: 16 residues. The CDR3 spells CASSDPGLAGAYEQYF. Full variable domain (rest looked up from reference TRBV7-2 and TRBJ2-7): GAGVSQSPSNKVTEKGKDVELRCDPISGHTALYWYRQSLGQGLEFLIYFQGNSAPDKSGLPSDRFSAERTGGSVSTLTIQRTQQEDSAVYLCASSDPGLAGAYEQYFGPGTRLTVT.

This chain links TRBV6-2 or TRBV6-3 with TRBJ2-7; checking the TCRdb D call of TRBD2 is not possible without DNA. CDR3 size: 15 residues. Germline loops: CDR1 MNHEY, CDR2 SVGEGT. CDR3 amino acids: CASSYSGPASYEQYF.

The chain is built from TRBV20-1 and TRBJ2-1. Germline V gene lookup returns CDR1 DFQATT and CDR2 SNEGSKA (reference sequence). The CDR3 extends over 12 amino acids. CDR3 residues: CSASQVYNEQFF.

This sequence joins TRBV7-3 and TRBJ2-1; absent DNA, TCRdb's TRBD1 call cannot be checked. CDR3 size: 17 residues. From germline, CDR1 is SGHTA and CDR2 FQGTGA. The chain's CDR3 is CASSSILGTGDSNEQFF. Full variable domain (rest looked up from reference TRBV7-3 and TRBJ2-1): GAGVSQTPSNKVTEKGKYVELRCDPISGHTALYWYRQSLGQGPEFLIYFQGTGAADDSGLPNDRFFAVRPEGSVSTLKIQRTERGDSAVYLCASSSILGTGDSNEQFFGPGTRLTVL.

The rearrangement joins TRBV6-2 or TRBV6-3 to TRBJ2-5; as DNA is missing, the TRBD1 call by TCRdb cannot be tested. CDR3 size: 15 residues. The germline CDR1 and CDR2 sequences are MNHEY and SVGEGT. CDR3 sequence reads: CASSYRDRGQETQYF.

The chain recombines TRBV29-1 with TRBJ2-7; the D call from TCRdb, TRBD1, cannot be confirmed without DNA. Germline V CDR1 and CDR2: SQVTM, ANQGSEA. The CDR3 covers 14 residues. CDR3 sequence reads: CSVVTGTALYEQYF.

The gene calls are TRBV20-1 and TRBJ2-1; the D call from TCRdb, TRBD1, cannot be confirmed without DNA. Germline V gene data show CDR1 as DFQATT and CDR2 as SNEGSKA (reference sequence). CDR3 length: 14 residues. CDR3 protein: CSGAGTGDYNEQFF.

J is TRBJ2-1 and V is TRBV12-3 or TRBV12-4; TCRdb picks TRBD2, but there is no DNA to check that call. This CDR3 comprises 15 residues. CDR3 amino acids: CASSLGTSGGDEQFF.

The genes are TRBV6-2 or TRBV6-3 and TRBJ2-2; without DNA, the TCRdb call of TRBD1 cannot be checked. CDR3 length equals 14 residues. From germline, CDR1 is MNHEY and CDR2 SVGEGT. CDR3 sequence: CASTFYPLGGELFF.